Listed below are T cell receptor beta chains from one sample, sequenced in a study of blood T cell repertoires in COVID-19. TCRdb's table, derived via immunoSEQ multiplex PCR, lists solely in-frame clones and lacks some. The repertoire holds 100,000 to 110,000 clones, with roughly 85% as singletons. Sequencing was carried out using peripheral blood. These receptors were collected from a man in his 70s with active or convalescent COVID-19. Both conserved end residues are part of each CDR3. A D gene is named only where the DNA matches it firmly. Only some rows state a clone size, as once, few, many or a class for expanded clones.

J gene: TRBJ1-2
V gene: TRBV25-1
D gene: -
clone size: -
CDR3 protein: CASSEPSYGYTF
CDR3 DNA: TGTGCCAGCAGTGAACCGTCCTATGGCTACACCTTC

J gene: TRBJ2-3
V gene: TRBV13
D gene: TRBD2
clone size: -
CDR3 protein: CASSPLAGGGTDTQYF
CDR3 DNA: TGTGCCAGCAGCCCTCTAGCGGGGGGGGGCACAGATACGCAGTATTTT

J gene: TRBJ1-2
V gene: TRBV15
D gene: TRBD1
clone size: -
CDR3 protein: CATSRDPGTGGEGYTF
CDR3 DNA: TGTGCCACCAGCAGAGATCCCGGGACAGGGGGCGAAGGCTACACCTTC

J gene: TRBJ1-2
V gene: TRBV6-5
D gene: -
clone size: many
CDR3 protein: CASRPPGGNYGYTF
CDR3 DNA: TGTGCCAGCAGACCCCCGGGGGGGAACTATGGCTACACCTTC

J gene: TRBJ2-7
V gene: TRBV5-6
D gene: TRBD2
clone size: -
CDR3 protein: CASSAGLVYEQYF
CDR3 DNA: TGTGCCAGCAGTGCGGGACTAGTTTACGAGCAGTACTTC

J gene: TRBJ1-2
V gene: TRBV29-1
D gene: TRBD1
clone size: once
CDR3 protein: CSVEPGQGGGAGYTF
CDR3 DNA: TGCAGCGTTGAGCCTGGACAGGGCGGTGGCGCTGGCTACACCTTC

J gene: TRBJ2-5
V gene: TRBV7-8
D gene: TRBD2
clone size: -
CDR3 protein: CASSSVTSGSGETQYF
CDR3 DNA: TGTGCCAGCAGCTCCGTGACTAGCGGGAGTGGGGAGACCCAGTACTTC

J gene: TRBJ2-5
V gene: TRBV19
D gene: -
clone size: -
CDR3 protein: CARERARRGGLETQYF
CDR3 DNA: TGTGCCAGAGAGAGGGCCCGGCGAGGAGGGTTAGAGACCCAGTACTTC

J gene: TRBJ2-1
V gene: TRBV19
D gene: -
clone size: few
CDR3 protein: CASTADHVGGQGFNEQFF
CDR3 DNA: TGTGCCAGTACTGCCGACCACGTCGGAGGCCAAGGGTTCAATGAGCAGTTCTTC

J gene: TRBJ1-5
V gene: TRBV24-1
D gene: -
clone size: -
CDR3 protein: CATSPQGGQPQHF
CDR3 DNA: TGTGCCACCAGTCCCCAAGGAGGTCAGCCCCAGCATTTT

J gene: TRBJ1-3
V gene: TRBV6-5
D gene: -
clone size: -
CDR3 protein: CASSRGSTGNTIYF
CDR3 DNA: TGTGCCAGCAGCCGCGGGTCTACTGGAAACACCATATATTTT

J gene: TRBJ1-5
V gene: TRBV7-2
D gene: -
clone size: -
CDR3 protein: CASSLEQGTRPTQHF
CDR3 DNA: TGTGCCAGCAGCTTAGAACAGGGCACACGCCCGACCCAGCATTTT

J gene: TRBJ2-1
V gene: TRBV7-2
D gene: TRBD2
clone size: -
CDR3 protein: CASSPRGLAGRSYNEQFF
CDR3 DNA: TGTGCCAGCAGCCCCCGGGGACTAGCGGGCCGCTCCTACAATGAGCAGTTCTTC

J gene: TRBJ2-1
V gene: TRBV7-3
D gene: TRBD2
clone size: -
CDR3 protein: CASSQSGANEQFF
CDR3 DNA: TGTGCCAGCAGCCAGAGCGGGGCCAATGAGCAGTTCTTC

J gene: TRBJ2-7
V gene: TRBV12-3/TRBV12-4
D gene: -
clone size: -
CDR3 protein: CASSLDRTYEQYF
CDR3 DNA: TGTGCCAGCAGTTTGGACAGAACCTACGAGCAGTACTTC

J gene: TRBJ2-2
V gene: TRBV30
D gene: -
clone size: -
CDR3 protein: CAWMRGPSTGELFF
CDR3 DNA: TGTGCCTGGATGCGGGGGCCCTCAACCGGGGAGCTGTTTTTT

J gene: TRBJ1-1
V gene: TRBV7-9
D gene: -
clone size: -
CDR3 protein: CASSSNPAGETEAFF
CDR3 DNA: TGTGCCAGCAGCTCCAACCCCGCAGGGGAAACTGAAGCTTTCTTT

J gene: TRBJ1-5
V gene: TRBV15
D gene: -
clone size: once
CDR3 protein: CATQNRDQPQHF
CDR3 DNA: TGTGCCACCCAGAACAGAGATCAGCCCCAGCATTTT

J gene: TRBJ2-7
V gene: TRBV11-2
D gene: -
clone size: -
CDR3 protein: CASSLGGSSYEQYF
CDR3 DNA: TGTGCCAGCAGCTTAGGTGGCAGCTCCTACGAGCAGTACTTC

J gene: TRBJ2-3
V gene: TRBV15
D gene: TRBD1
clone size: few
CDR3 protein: CATSGGNGQGAPDTQYF
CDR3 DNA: TGTGCCACCAGCGGGGGAAACGGACAGGGGGCCCCAGATACGCAGTATTTT

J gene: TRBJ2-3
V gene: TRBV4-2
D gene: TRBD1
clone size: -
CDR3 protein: CASSHLLPGQAGTDTQYF
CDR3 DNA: TGTGCCAGCAGCCATCTTTTACCGGGACAGGCGGGCACAGATACGCAGTATTTT

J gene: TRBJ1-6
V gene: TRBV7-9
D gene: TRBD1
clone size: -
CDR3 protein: CASSLDRGFSPLHF
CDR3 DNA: TGTGCCAGCAGCCTTGACAGGGGGTTTTCACCCCTCCACTTT

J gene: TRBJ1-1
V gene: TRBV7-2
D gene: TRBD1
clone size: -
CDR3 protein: CASSPRAQGASEAFF
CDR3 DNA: TGTGCCAGCAGCCCTCGAGCACAGGGGGCTTCTGAAGCTTTCTTT

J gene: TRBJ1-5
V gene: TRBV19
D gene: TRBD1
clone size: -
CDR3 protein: CASSSPPGQGLNQPQHF
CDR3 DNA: TGTGCCAGTAGTAGCCCGCCGGGACAGGGTCTCAATCAGCCCCAGCATTTT

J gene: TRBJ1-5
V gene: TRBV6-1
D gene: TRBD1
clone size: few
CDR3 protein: CASSESFGGGGNQPQHF
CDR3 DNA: TGTGCCAGCAGTGAATCGTTTGGAGGGGGCGGGAATCAGCCCCAGCATTTT

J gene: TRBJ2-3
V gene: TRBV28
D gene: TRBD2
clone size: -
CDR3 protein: CASSFSAGLRYTQYF
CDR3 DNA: TGTGCCAGCAGTTTCTCAGCGGGGCTTAGGTATACGCAGTATTTT

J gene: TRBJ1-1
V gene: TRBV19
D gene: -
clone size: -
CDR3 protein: CASSGLLNTEAFF
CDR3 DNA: TGTGCCAGTAGTGGGCTGTTGAACACTGAAGCTTTCTTT

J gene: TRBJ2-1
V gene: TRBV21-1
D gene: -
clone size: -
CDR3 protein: CASSKEPDSLVGNEQFF
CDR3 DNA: TGTGCCAGCAGCAAAGAACCGGACTCCCTCGTCGGCAATGAGCAGTTCTTC

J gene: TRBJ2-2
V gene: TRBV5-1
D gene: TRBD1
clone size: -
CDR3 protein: CASSSGQSDAGELFF
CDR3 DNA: TGCGCCAGCAGCTCGGGACAGTCGGACGCCGGGGAGCTGTTTTTT

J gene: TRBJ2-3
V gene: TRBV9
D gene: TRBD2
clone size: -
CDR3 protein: CASSGLASTDTQYF
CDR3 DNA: TGTGCCAGCAGCGGACTAGCAAGCACAGATACGCAGTATTTT

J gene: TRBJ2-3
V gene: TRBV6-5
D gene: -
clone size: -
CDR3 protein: CASRPGASTDTQYF
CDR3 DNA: TGTGCCAGCAGGCCAGGGGCTAGCACAGATACGCAGTATTTT

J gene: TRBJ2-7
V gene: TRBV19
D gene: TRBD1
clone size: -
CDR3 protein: CASSPTTGTYEQYF
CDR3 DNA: TGTGCCAGTAGTCCGACGACAGGGACCTACGAGCAGTACTTC

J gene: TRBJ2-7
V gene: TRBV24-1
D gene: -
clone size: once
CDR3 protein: CATSDPATGEQYF
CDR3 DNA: TGTGCCACCAGTGATCCGGCGACGGGTGAGCAGTACTTC

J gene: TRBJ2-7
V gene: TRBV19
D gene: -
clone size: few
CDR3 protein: CASSIHRGDSAEQYF
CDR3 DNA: TGTGCCAGTAGTATACACCGGGGAGATTCGGCCGAGCAGTACTTC

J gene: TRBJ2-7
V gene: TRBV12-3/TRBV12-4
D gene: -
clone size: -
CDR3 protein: CASRPTGIYEQYF
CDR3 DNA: TGTGCCAGCAGGCCGACAGGTATCTACGAGCAGTACTTC

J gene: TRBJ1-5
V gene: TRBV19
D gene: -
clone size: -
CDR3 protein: CATSGTGNQPQHF
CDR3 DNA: TGTGCCACAAGTGGAACAGGGAATCAGCCCCAGCATTTT

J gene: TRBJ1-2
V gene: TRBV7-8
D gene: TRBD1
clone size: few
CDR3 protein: CASSFEGARNYGYTF
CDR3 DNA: TGTGCCAGCAGCTTCGAGGGGGCCAGAAACTATGGCTACACCTTC

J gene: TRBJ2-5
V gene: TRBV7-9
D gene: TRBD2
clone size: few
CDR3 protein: CASSFSSGGGQETQYF
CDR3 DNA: TGTGCCAGCAGCTTTTCTAGCGGGGGCGGGCAAGAGACCCAGTACTTC

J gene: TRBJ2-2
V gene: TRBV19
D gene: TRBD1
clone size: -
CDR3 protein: CASSIGTGVSTGELFF
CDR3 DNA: TGTGCCAGTAGTATCGGGACAGGGGTGAGCACCGGGGAGCTGTTTTTT

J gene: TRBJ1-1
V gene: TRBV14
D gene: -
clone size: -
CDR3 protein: CASSQMGHLNTEAFF
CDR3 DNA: TGTGCCAGCAGCCAAATGGGGCACCTGAACACTGAAGCTTTCTTT

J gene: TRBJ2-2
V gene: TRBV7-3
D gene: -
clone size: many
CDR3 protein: CASSLRPTWELFF
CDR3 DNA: TGTGCCAGCAGCCTGAGGCCCACCTGGGAGCTGTTTTTT

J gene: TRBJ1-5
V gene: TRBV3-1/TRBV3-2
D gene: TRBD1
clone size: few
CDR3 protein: CASSLGTAEFEDNQPQHF
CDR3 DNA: TGTGCCAGCAGCCTTGGGACAGCGGAGTTTGAGGACAATCAGCCCCAGCATTTT

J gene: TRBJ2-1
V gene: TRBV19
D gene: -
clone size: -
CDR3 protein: CASSIRGIYNEQFF
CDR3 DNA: TGTGCCAGTAGTATAAGAGGCATTTACAATGAGCAGTTCTTC

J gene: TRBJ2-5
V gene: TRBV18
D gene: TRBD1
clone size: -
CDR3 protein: CASSLGTGGVKTQYF
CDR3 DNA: TGTGCCAGCTCACTAGGGACAGGGGGCGTGAAGACCCAGTACTTC

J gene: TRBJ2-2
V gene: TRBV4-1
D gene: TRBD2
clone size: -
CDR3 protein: CASSQDRGTSRSTGELFF
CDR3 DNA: TGCGCCAGCAGCCAAGATCGGGGGACTAGCCGGTCCACCGGGGAGCTGTTTTTT

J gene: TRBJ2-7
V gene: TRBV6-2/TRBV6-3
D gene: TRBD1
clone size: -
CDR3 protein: CASSPGQGLSTYEQYF
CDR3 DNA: TGTGCCAGCAGTCCGGGACAGGGATTGAGCACCTACGAGCAGTACTTC

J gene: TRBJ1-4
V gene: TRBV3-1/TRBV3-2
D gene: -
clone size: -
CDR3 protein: CASSRGQTSVKLFF
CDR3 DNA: TGTGCCAGCAGCCGCGGGCAGACTTCCGTAAAACTGTTTTTT

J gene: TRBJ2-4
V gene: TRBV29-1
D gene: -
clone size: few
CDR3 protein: CSVDGPAKNIQYF
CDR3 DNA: TGCAGCGTTGATGGGCCAGCCAAAAACATTCAGTACTTC

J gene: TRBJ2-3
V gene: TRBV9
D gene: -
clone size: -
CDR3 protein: CASSTTSGFTDTQYF
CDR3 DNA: TGTGCCAGCAGCACCACATCGGGATTCACAGATACGCAGTATTTT

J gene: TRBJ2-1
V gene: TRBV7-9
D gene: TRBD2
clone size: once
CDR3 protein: CASSSTGTSGRAEGWWQFF
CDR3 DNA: TGTGCCAGCAGCTCGACCGGGACTAGCGGGAGGGCCGAGGGTTGGTGGCAGTTCTTC

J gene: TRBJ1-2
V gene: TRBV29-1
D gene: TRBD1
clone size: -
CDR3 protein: CSVWTGGNLGYTF
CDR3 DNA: TGCAGCGTTTGGACAGGGGGGAATTTGGGCTACACCTTC

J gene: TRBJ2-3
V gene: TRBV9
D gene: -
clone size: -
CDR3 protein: CASSARMGDTQYF
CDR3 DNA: TGTGCCAGCAGCGCGCGGATGGGAGATACGCAGTATTTT

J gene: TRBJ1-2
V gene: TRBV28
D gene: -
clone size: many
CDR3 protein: CASSLSGEGTESPRF
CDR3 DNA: TGTGCCAGCAGTTTATCCGGGGAGGGGACGGAATCACCCCGCTTC

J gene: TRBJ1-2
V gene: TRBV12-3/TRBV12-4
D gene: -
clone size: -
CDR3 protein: CASSLDARGYTF
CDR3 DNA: TGTGCCAGCAGTTTAGACGCCCGGGGCTACACCTTC

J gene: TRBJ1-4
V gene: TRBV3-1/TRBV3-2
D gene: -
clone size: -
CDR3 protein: CASSRLGERDNEKLFF
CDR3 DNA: TGTGCCAGCAGCCGCCTAGGTGAGAGGGATAATGAAAAACTGTTTTTT

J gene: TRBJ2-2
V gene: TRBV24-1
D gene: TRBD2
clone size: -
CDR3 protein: CATSASGWAGELFF
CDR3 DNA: TGTGCCACCAGTGCTAGCGGGTGGGCCGGGGAGCTGTTTTTT

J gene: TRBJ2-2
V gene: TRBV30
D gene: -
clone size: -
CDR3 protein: CAWKGTFYTGELFF
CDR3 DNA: TGTGCCTGGAAAGGGACATTCTACACCGGGGAGCTGTTTTTT

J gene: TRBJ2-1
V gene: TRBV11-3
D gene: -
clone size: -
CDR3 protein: CASSSDSQTYNEQFF
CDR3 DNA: TGTGCCAGCAGCTCGGACTCTCAAACCTACAATGAGCAGTTCTTC

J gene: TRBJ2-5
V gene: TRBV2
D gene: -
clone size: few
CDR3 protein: CASTEGVRRQETQYF
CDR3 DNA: TGTGCCAGCACGGAGGGAGTTAGAAGGCAAGAGACCCAGTACTTC

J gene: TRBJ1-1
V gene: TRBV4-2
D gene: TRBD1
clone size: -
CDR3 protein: CASSQVNRGPGTEAFF
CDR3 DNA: TGTGCCAGCAGCCAAGTGAACAGGGGTCCGGGCACTGAAGCTTTCTTT